These 3 T cell receptor beta chains came from one sample sequenced in a study of post-analysis software for immune sequencing data. These TCRs are of unknown antigen specificity. Prepared TCR beta cDNA libraries contained unique molecular identifiers. TCRdb used MiXCR to reprocess the PCR reads, holding one entry per CDR3 protein. The sample contains some 450,000 distinct CDR3 sequences, approximately 46% of which appear only once. Study-level findings and limits: Patients showed TRBV5-6, TRBV5-1 and TRBV20-1 among about five TRBV segments more frequent than in controls.

Material for sequencing was blood. Receptors were obtained from a girl aged 10-17 years with multiple sclerosis.

There are a few counts of this clonotype. The chain has TRBV6-6 and TRBJ1-2; 11 positions match TRBD1. The V gene end was trimmed by 7 bases and the J gene end by 4 bases; junction bases not matched to a gene: 8. Germline loops: CDR1 MNHNY, CDR2 SVGAGI (reference sequence). This CDR3 has 15 amino acids. CDR3 bases: TGTGCCAGCATGACCGGGACAGGGGGTGGCTATGGCTACACCTTC. Protein sequence: CASMTGTGGGYGYTF.

This clonotype showed up just a few times. V and J are TRBV6-2 or TRBV6-3 and TRBJ2-7; 8 bases fit TRBD2. The germline CDR1 and CDR2 sequences are MNHEY and SVGEGT. After removal of 0 bases from V and 7 bases from J, the junction contained 5 bases not matched to a gene. This CDR3 comprises 14 residues. CDR3 sequence (DNA): TGTGCCAGCAGTTACTCTCAGCGGGAGTGGGAGCAGTACTTC. Protein sequence: CASSYSQREWEQYF.

The rearrangement joins TRBV28 to TRBJ2-1; 11 bases are a match to TRBD2. V dropped 5 bases and J dropped 9; count of bases not matched to a gene: 9. The germline gives CDR1 MDHEN, CDR2 SYDVKM. The CDR3 extends over 15 amino acids. The CDR3 is CASSARLAGLTEQFF. The CDR3, as DNA: TGTGCCAGCAGTGCCCGACTAGCGGGACTCACTGAGCAGTTCTTC.